The rows below give T cell receptor beta chains drawn from one sample of a study of vaccination effects on CD4 cells after COVID-19. What these receptors recognize is not known. The table came from immunoSEQ multiplex PCR; TCRdb's copy has only in-frame clones and leaves some out. This sample has approximately 40,000 clones, with 76% found just once. This sample comprised CD4+ T cells from PBMCs cultured without peptide, obtained after COVID-19 vaccination. The receptors shown here come from a human donor who had a prior SARS-CoV-2 infection. Both conserved end residues are part of each CDR3. The order of the fields is J gene, D gene, clone size, V gene, CDR3 DNA, CDR3 protein. The D gene is left open where the match is weak. A row's size may be missing; if present it is once, few, many or a size class.

>TRBJ1-1|TRBD1|-|TRBV3-1/TRBV3-2
TGTGCCAGCAGCCAATTTAGACAGGGGGCTGAAGCTTTCTTT
CASSQFRQGAEAFF
>TRBJ2-5|-|-|TRBV2
TGTGCCAGCAAAGGAGACGAGGGACTAGAGACCCAGTACTTC
CASKGDEGLETQYF
>TRBJ2-6|-|-|TRBV2
TGTGCCAGCAGTCGGCTAGCTGGGGCCAACGTCCTGACTTTC
CASSRLAGANVLTF
>TRBJ1-6|-|-|TRBV15
TGTGCCACCACGACGTCGGGCTCCTATAATTCACCCCTCCACTTT
CATTTSGSYNSPLHF
>TRBJ2-5|-|-|TRBV5-1
TGCGCCAGCAGCTTGAGTCCCGGGACGATCGAGACCCAGTACTTC
CASSLSPGTIETQYF
>TRBJ2-1|TRBD1|-|TRBV6-6
TGTGCCAGTAGGTCGACAGGGAAGGGGATCAATGAGCAGTTCTTC
CASRSTGKGINEQFF
>TRBJ2-3|-|-|TRBV5-1
TGCGCCAGCAGCTTGGCCTTGGTGGACCCAGATACGCAGTATTTT
CASSLALVDPDTQYF
>TRBJ1-5|-|-|TRBV21-1
TGTGCCAGCAGCAAATTCATCGGGAAGGTGTGCGAAAGCAATCAGCCCCAGCATTTT
CASSKFIGKVCESNQPQHF
>TRBJ1-2|-|-|TRBV6-2/TRBV6-3
TGTGCCAGCAGTTACCAGGACTATGGCTACACCTTC
CASSYQDYGYTF
>TRBJ1-4|-|-|TRBV25-1
TGTGCCAGCAGTGAAGCGAGTGCAACTAATGAAAAACTGTTTTTT
CASSEASATNEKLFF
>TRBJ2-7|TRBD1|once|TRBV3-1/TRBV3-2
TGTGCCAGCAGCCAAGGGACAGGATACTACGAGCAGTACTTC
CASSQGTGYYEQYF
>TRBJ2-2|TRBD1|-|TRBV2
TGTGCCAGCAGTGAAGGACAGGGGGCCCCCGGGGAGCTGTTTTTT
CASSEGQGAPGELFF
>TRBJ2-1|-|-|TRBV2
TGTGCCACCACGGCGTCTCGGGCCGGGGGCTACAATGAGCAGTTCTTC
CATTASRAGGYNEQFF
>TRBJ2-5|-|-|TRBV4-3
TGCGCCAGCAGCCAAGAGGGGGCGCGTGGAGAGACCCAGTACTTC
CASSQEGARGETQYF
>TRBJ1-1|-|few|TRBV6-5
TGTGCCAGCAGTTACTCTGGCACCCTGAACACTGAAGCTTTCTTT
CASSYSGTLNTEAFF
>TRBJ1-4|TRBD1|once|TRBV27
TGTGCCAGCAGTCCAGTGGACAGGGAGGAAAAACTGTTTTTT
CASSPVDREEKLFF
>TRBJ2-6|-|few|TRBV7-7
TGTGCTAGCAGCCCTGTTATTGGGGCCAACGTCCTGACTTTC
CASSPVIGANVLTF
>TRBJ2-2|-|-|TRBV6-5
TGTGCCAGCAGCTACGGACCCAATACCGGGGAGCTGTTTTTT
CASSYGPNTGELFF
>TRBJ2-1|-|-|TRBV2
TGTGCCAGCAGTGTGATCAATGAGCAGTTCTTC
CASSVINEQFF
>TRBJ1-2|-|once|TRBV5-1
TGCGCCAGCAGATTCGACGGGGGTAGTAGCTATGGCTACACCTTC
CASRFDGGSSYGYTF
>TRBJ1-1|-|-|TRBV2
TGTGCCAGCACCGGGACACCAAACACTGAAGCTTTCTTT
CASTGTPNTEAFF
>TRBJ2-1|-|-|TRBV9
TGTGCCAGCAGCGTAGCCAGCTCCTACAATGAGCAGTTCTTC
CASSVASSYNEQFF
>TRBJ2-7|TRBD1|-|TRBV29-1
TGCAGCGCGACAGGGGGATCCTACGAGCAGTACTTC
CSATGGSYEQYF
>TRBJ1-4|-|-|TRBV10-3
TGTGCCATCAGGGATTCTGGGGAAAAACTGTTTTTT
CAIRDSGEKLFF
>TRBJ2-1|TRBD2|-|TRBV7-2
TGTGCCAGCAGCCCCGGGATAGCGGGAGTTAAGCAGTTCTTC
CASSPGIAGVKQFF
>TRBJ1-4|TRBD1|-|TRBV24-1
TGTGCCACCAGTGACCGACCGGGACAGGGTACTGAAAAACTGTTTTTT
CATSDRPGQGTEKLFF
>TRBJ1-1|-|-|TRBV3-1/TRBV3-2
TGTGCCAGCAGCCCCATTGGTCGGGGGGGAGCTTTCTTT
CASSPIGRGGAFF
>TRBJ2-3|TRBD1|-|TRBV29-1
TGCAGCGTTGTCTCCAGGGGGCTGTTCGTAGATACGCAGTATTTT
CSVVSRGLFVDTQYF
>TRBJ2-1|TRBD1|-|TRBV18
TGTGCCAGCTCATCCAGGGACAGGGGTTTTGGTCCCTACAATGAGCAGTTCTTC
CASSSRDRGFGPYNEQFF
>TRBJ1-5|-|-|TRBV30
TGTGCCTGGAGTGTAAAGGCGGGTAGTCAGCCCCAGCATTTT
CAWSVKAGSQPQHF
>TRBJ2-5|TRBD1|-|TRBV28
TGTGCCAGCAGTCCCCGGACAGGTTCGGAGACCCAGTACTTC
CASSPRTGSETQYF